A single sample is the source of the 32 T cell receptor beta chains below, sequenced in a study of OX40 agonist ivuxolimab in advanced cancers. The assay was immunoSEQ multiplex PCR, and TCRdb's table has in-frame clones only and misses some. This table has about 79,000 clones, 94% appearing once. This sample comprised CD4+ or CD8+ T cells sorted from blood, obtained in a trial of the OX40 agonist ivuxolimab. These receptors came from an adult with an advanced solid tumor such as melanoma, head and neck, liver or kidney cancer.

This chain joins TRBV11-2 and TRBJ1-3, with a tentative D call TRBD1 (6 bases). With 4 bases removed from V and 6 bases from J, the gap between germline ends came to 22 bases. This CDR3 is 17 amino acids long. The V gene's germline CDR1 is SGHAT and CDR2 FQNNGV. The CDR3 sequence: CASSSQDGTPEENTIYF. CDR3 nucleotide sequence: TGTGCCAGCAGCTCCCAAGACGGGACACCAGAGGAAAACACCATATATTTT.

This chain connects TRBV9 to TRBJ2-3; D possibly corresponds to TRBD2 (6 bases). Germline CDR1 and CDR2: SGDLS and YYNGEE. The CDR3 covers 14 residues. Trimming took off 4 bases at V and 5 bases at J, with 14 bases between the two ends. The CDR3 DNA is TGTGCCAGCAGCTCCCGGACTACCGAAGATACGCAGTATTTT. Translated: CASSSRTTEDTQYF.

The chain recombines TRBV5-4 with TRBJ2-7; 13 nucleotides match TRBD2. CDR3 size: 15 residues. With 6 bases clipped from V and 4 bases from J, the junction kept 7 bases outside the gene matches. Germline lookup yields CDR1 SGHNT and CDR2 YYREEE (reference sequence). The CDR3 here is CASTGTSGGAYEQYF. CDR3 sequence (DNA): TGTGCCAGCACAGGCACTAGCGGGGGGGCATACGAGCAGTACTTC.

The V gene is TRBV7-8, the J gene TRBJ1-5; 7 nucleotides agree with TRBD1. The CDR3 contains 15 residues. Germline-derived CDR1 and CDR2 are SGHVS and FQNEAQ. The V segment lost 0 bases and the J segment 2 bases; nucleotides outside the gene matches: 1. The chain's CDR3 is CASSLAGGGNQPQHF. The CDR3 region has the DNA TGTGCCAGCAGCTTAGCAGGGGGCGGCAATCAGCCCCAGCATTTT. Together with reference TRBV7-8 and TRBJ1-5, the CDR3 gives the full variable domain: GAGVSQSPRYKVAKRGQDVALRCDPISGHVSLFWYQQALGQGPEFLTYFQNEAQLDKSGLPSDRFFAERPEGSVSTLKIQRTQQEDSAVYLCASSLAGGGNQPQHFGDGTRLSIL.

The CDR3 bases are TGTGCCAGCACCGAGACAGGGGCTCATTCACCCCTCCACTTT. Protein: CASTETGAHSPLHF. The chain is built from TRBV27 and TRBJ1-6; 8 nucleotides line up with TRBD1. The germline V gene has CDR1 MNHEY and CDR2 SMNVEV (reference sequence). CDR3 size: 14 residues. V was clipped by 7 bases and J by 8 bases; unmatched bases: 7.

The chain employs TRBV19 and TRBJ1-1, with TRBD1 matching 8 bases. The ends lost 6 bases at V and 10 bases at J; junction bases unmatched: 10. CDR1 LNHDA and CDR2 SQIVND come from the germline V gene (reference sequence). This CDR3 spans 13 amino acids. The CDR3 nucleotides are TGTGCCAGTAGGATGGGACAGGCGGGGAGAGCTTTCTTT. Its protein is CASRMGQAGRAFF.

The rearrangement joins TRBV5-5 to TRBJ2-7, with a possible D match to TRBD1 (6 bases). The CDR3 extends over 13 amino acids. V was trimmed by 7 bases and J by 2 bases, leaving 13 bases between them. Looked up from germline, CDR1 is SGHKS and CDR2 is YYEKEE (reference sequence). CDR3 in DNA: TGTGCCAGCGGAAAGGGGGTTCCCTACGAGCAGTACTTC. Translation gives CASGKGVPYEQYF. Variable domain in full (rest from reference TRBV5-5 and TRBJ2-7): DAGVTQSPTHLIKTRGQQVTLRCSPISGHKSVSWYQQVLGQGPQFIFQYYEKEERGRGNFPDRFSARQFPNYSSELNVNALLLGDSALYLCASGKGVPYEQYFGPGTRLTVT.

This chain links TRBV5-6 with TRBJ1-1; TRBD1 aligns across 8 bases. Germline V gene lookup returns CDR1 SGHDT and CDR2 YYEEEE. CDR3 length: 15 amino acids. With V trimmed by 0 bases and J by 4 bases, 5 bases remained unmatched. The CDR3 coding sequence is TGTGCCAGCAGCTTGGAGGGCAGGGGGCTCACTGAAGCTTTCTTT. Protein: CASSLEGRGLTEAFF.

The gene calls are TRBV7-9 and TRBJ2-7; D uncertain. The germline V gene encodes CDR1 SEHNR and CDR2 FQNEAQ (reference sequence). There are 13 residues in the CDR3. Trimming cost V 5 bases and J 1 base, with 9 bases left between them. CDR3 sequence: CASSRPESYEQYF. The CDR3 nucleotides are TGTGCCAGCAGCCGTCCTGAGTCCTACGAGCAGTACTTC.

This sequence joins TRBV9 and TRBJ2-7; 9 positions agree with TRBD2. CDR1 and CDR2 from the germline V gene are SGDLS and YYNGEE. This CDR3 has 15 amino acids. V was pared by 0 bases and J by 3 bases, with 4 bases of the junction left unmatched. CDR3 in amino acids: CASSVEGSGGYEQYF. CDR3 bases: TGTGCCAGCAGCGTAGAGGGTAGCGGGGGCTACGAGCAGTACTTC.

The chain is built from TRBV29-1 and TRBJ2-5, with D possibly matching TRBD2 (6 bases). There are 12 residues in the CDR3. Looked up from germline, CDR1 is SQVTM and CDR2 is ANQGSEA. V was shortened by 2 bases and J by 3 bases, with 7 bases between the two germline ends. CDR3 coding DNA: TGCAGCGTTGAATCTAGCGAAGAGACCCAGTACTTC. This sequence encodes CSVESSEETQYF.

V gene TRBV19 combines with J gene TRBJ2-7; D is undetermined. Trimming left V 2 bases short and J 3 bases short, with 14 bases between. From germline, CDR1 is LNHDA and CDR2 SQIVND (reference sequence). The CDR3 runs to 15 residues. CDR3 in DNA: TGTGCCAGTAGTATAATAGGCTACCCAGACTACGAGCAGTACTTC. Its translation is CASSIIGYPDYEQYF.

The CDR3 DNA sequence: TGTGCCAGTAGTATTCTAACGCGGGCAACAGACTATGGCTACACCTTC. Protein: CASSILTRATDYGYTF. V gene TRBV19 combines with J gene TRBJ1-2; no clear D. The germline V gene encodes CDR1 LNHDA and CDR2 SQIVND (reference sequence). The CDR3 is made up of 16 amino acids. Trimming stripped 3 bases from V and 3 bases from J, with 17 bases between.

The genes are TRBV5-5 and TRBJ2-7; D may be TRBD2 (5 bases). From germline, CDR1 is SGHKS and CDR2 YYEKEE (reference sequence). Trimming pared 7 bases from V and 0 bases from J, leaving 5 bases between. CDR3 length: 11 amino acids. The CDR3 bases are TGTGCCAGCGGGAGCTCCTACGAGCAGTACTTC. Translating it yields CASGSSYEQYF.

Note on this clone: This sample also contains other DNA sequences that code for the same CDR3. This chain joins TRBV5-1 and TRBJ1-1; D gene unclear. The V end was cut by 2 bases, the J end by 3 bases, with 5 bases between. The CDR3 runs to 12 residues. Germline CDR1 is SGHRS and CDR2 is YFSETQ. The CDR3 is CASSLADTEAFF. The CDR3 DNA sequence: TGCGCCAGCAGCTTAGCAGACACTGAAGCTTTCTTT.

The table lists this clone with a few counts. CDR3 nucleotide sequence: TGTGCCAGCAGCCAACGAAGAACTAGCGGGAATGGGGAGAATGAGCAGTTCTTC. This translates into CASSQRRTSGNGENEQFF. This chain links TRBV4-2 with TRBJ2-1; the match to TRBD2 covers 10 bases. The CDR3 loop spans 18 amino acids. V lost 2 bases, J lost 7 bases, and 14 bases stayed unmatched. The V gene's germline CDR1 is LGHNA and CDR2 YNFKEQ.

CDR3 nucleotide sequence: TGCAGCGTTTCCGGAGGGCCAGGCGGGCCAGATACGCAGTATTTT. It codes for CSVSGGPGGPDTQYF. The chain carries TRBV29-1 and TRBJ2-3; D might be TRBD2 (6 bases). In germline, CDR1 is SQVTM, CDR2 ANQGSEA. V was trimmed by 5 bases and J by 4 bases, leaving 19 bases between them. The CDR3 has 15 residues.

V is TRBV28 and J is TRBJ2-3; D ambiguous. V lost 3 bases, J lost 4 bases, and 14 bases lay in between. Germline CDR1 and CDR2: MDHEN and SYDVKM. CDR3 length: 15 amino acids. In nucleotides, the CDR3 is TGTGCCAGCAGTTTTTCCCCCCGAGAAGCAGATACGCAGTATTTT. It translates to CASSFSPREADTQYF.

This chain joins TRBV7-9 and TRBJ2-7; 10 positions agree with TRBD2. Germline assignment: CDR1 SEHNR and CDR2 FQNEAQ (reference sequence). This CDR3 is built from 15 residues. V shed 4 bases and J 4 bases; nucleotides not matched to a gene: 7. The CDR3 here is CASSSGTSELYEQYF. As DNA, the CDR3 is TGTGCCAGCAGCTCCGGGACTAGCGAATTATACGAGCAGTACTTC.

This chain uses TRBV5-6 with TRBJ2-5; either TRBD1 or TRBD2 may supply D (5 bases each). This CDR3 spans 16 amino acids. V lost 0 bases to trimming and J lost 0 bases, with 12 bases between them. Germline CDR1 and CDR2: SGHDT and YYEEEE. As DNA, the CDR3 is TGTGCCAGCAGCTTGGGGGGGTCGGAGTACCAAGAGACCCAGTACTTC. It yields the protein CASSLGGSEYQETQYF. Drawing the rest from reference TRBV5-6 and TRBJ2-5, the complete variable domain is DAGVTQSPTHLIKTRGQQVTLRCSPKSGHDTVSWYQQALGQGPQFIFQYYEEEERQRGNFPDRFSGHQFPNYSSELNVNALLLGDSALYLCASSLGGSEYQETQYFGPGTRLLVL.

The chain recombines TRBV19 with TRBJ1-1, with no clear D. The V gene lost 0 bases and the J gene lost 1 base, with 6 bases spanning the gap. The CDR3 is 14 amino acids. CDR1 is LNHDA and CDR2 is SQIVND in the germline V gene (reference sequence). CDR3 sequence (DNA): TGTGCCAGTAGTATAGATTCGGAGAACACTGAAGCTTTCTTT. This gives the protein CASSIDSENTEAFF.

This chain joins TRBV11-3 and TRBJ2-3, with D perhaps matching TRBD2 (6 bases). Trimming removed 5 bases from V and 2 bases from J, with 17 bases in between. The length of the CDR3 is 16 residues. The germline V gene encodes CDR1 SGHNT and CDR2 YENEEA. CDR3 in DNA: TGTGCCAGCAGCCAGGGACTGAAAGGCGCCACAGATACGCAGTATTTT. Encoded protein: CASSQGLKGATDTQYF.

This chain connects TRBV23-1 to TRBJ2-7; 7 bases align to TRBD2. TRBV23-1 is flagged as an ORF with uncertain function. V was clipped by 0 bases and J by 3 bases; unmatched bases: 5. The CDR3 length is 15 residues. CDR3 region: CASSQSGGDDYEQYF. The CDR3 DNA sequence: TGCGCCAGCAGTCAATCGGGGGGGGACGACTACGAGCAGTACTTC.

This CDR3 is CASSLGLTGNYGYTF. In nucleotides, the CDR3 is TGTGCCAGCAGCTTGGGATTGACAGGGAACTATGGCTACACCTTC. The rearrangement uses TRBV11-2 and TRBJ1-2; 7 bases fit TRBD1. Germline CDR1 SGHAT, CDR2 FQNNGV. The CDR3 is 15 residues long. Trimming took 3 bases from V and 2 from J; bases not matched to a gene: 6.

On this clone: This same CDR3 is encoded by further DNA sequences in the sample. V and J are TRBV9 and TRBJ2-1; 7 nucleotides match TRBD2. The trim removed 0 bases at V and 4 bases at J, leaving 1 base unmatched. The CDR3 runs 14 residues. Germline CDR1 is SGDLS and CDR2 is YYNGEE. The CDR3 here is CASSVGSGYNEQFF. The DNA of the CDR3 is TGTGCCAGCAGCGTAGGTAGCGGGTACAATGAGCAGTTCTTC.

The V gene is TRBV30, the J gene TRBJ2-2; tentatively, D is TRBD2 (7 bases). This CDR3 spans 18 amino acids. V lost 2 bases, J lost 0 bases, and 19 bases lay in between. The germline gives CDR1 GTSNPN, CDR2 SVGIG (reference sequence). The CDR3 protein is CAWSLNIRRGPNTGELFF. The CDR3 nucleotides read TGTGCCTGGAGTCTGAACATAAGGCGGGGGCCGAACACCGGGGAGCTGTTTTTT.

In regard to this clone: Other DNA sequences in this specimen translate into the identical CDR3. The chain recombines TRBV20-1 with TRBJ2-1; D remains ambiguous. The CDR3 extends over 11 amino acids. In germline, CDR1 is DFQATT, CDR2 SNEGSKA (reference sequence). V lost 6 bases to trimming and J lost 4 bases, with 7 bases between them. The CDR3 DNA reads TGCAGTGCCCGAGTATACAATGAGCAGTTCTTC. Translated: CSARVYNEQFF.

V gene TRBV19 combines with J gene TRBJ1-1; D is perhaps TRBD1 (5 bases). The germline gives CDR1 LNHDA, CDR2 SQIVND (reference sequence). Trimming shortened V by 3 bases and J by 3 bases, and 14 bases separated the two germline ends. The CDR3 contains 15 residues. The chain's CDR3 is CASSIFSGLDTEAFF. The CDR3 region has the DNA TGTGCCAGTAGTATCTTCTCAGGGCTTGACACTGAAGCTTTCTTT.

The chain recombines TRBV6-5 with TRBJ2-5; D possibly corresponds to TRBD1 (6 bases). Trimming removed 6 bases at V and 5 bases at J, with 13 bases between. There are 13 residues in the CDR3. CDR1 MNHEY and CDR2 SVGAGI come from the germline V gene. CDR3 in amino acids: CASSSRGMETQYF. The CDR3 bases are TGTGCCAGCAGCTCGAGGGGGATGGAGACCCAGTACTTC.

The chain has TRBV27 and TRBJ1-2; 8 positions match TRBD1. The CDR3 is made up of 15 amino acids. V shed 7 bases, J shed 3 bases, and the junction held 10 bases outside the gene matches. Germline V gene sequence: CDR1 MNHEY, CDR2 SMNVEV (reference sequence). CDR3 in DNA: TGTGCCAGCACCCCCTTCCAGGGGGCTGACTATGGCTACACCTTC. This sequence encodes CASTPFQGADYGYTF.

This chain connects TRBV5-1 to TRBJ2-7; TRBD1 agrees at 9 bases. CDR1 SGHRS and CDR2 YFSETQ come from the germline V gene. The CDR3 contains 15 residues. Trimming removed 2 bases from V and 3 bases from J; junction bases left unmatched: 6. The CDR3 nucleotides read TGCGCCAGCAGCTTAGGCGGGACAGGGTTCTACGAGCAGTACTTC. Its translation is CASSLGGTGFYEQYF.

The genes are TRBV9 and TRBJ2-6; D may match TRBD1 or TRBD2 (5 bases each). Germline assignment: CDR1 SGDLS and CDR2 YYNGEE. The CDR3 extends over 18 amino acids. The ends were cut back, 0 bases at V and 4 bases at J, with 17 bases in the middle. The CDR3 nucleotides are TGTGCCAGCAGCGTAGGCCGGGACCGTCAAAGGGGGGCCAACGTCCTGACTTTC. Protein: CASSVGRDRQRGANVLTF.